This TCR beta chain was captured by sequencing in a study of T-cell reconstitution after alpha-beta-depleted transplantation in children. Study observations and caveats: Most T-cell counts and diversity one year after the transplant came from T cells that were newly produced. The origin of high day-60 TCRbeta diversity in some patients lay in surviving recipient T cells and thymic progenitors. Alpha-beta T cells about two months after transplant reportedly derived from several hundred expanded graft clones.

This clonotype was counted only a few times. Its target is unknown. The V gene lost 1 base and the J gene lost 0 bases, with 10 bases spanning the gap. The CDR3 is 16 amino acids. CDR1 is SGHTA, CDR2 FQGNSA, per germline. Molecular barcoding with unique molecular identifiers was used for the TCRbeta library. Using its own MiXCR run on the PCR reads, TCRdb lists one record per CDR3 protein. The table shows about 350,000 distinct CDR3 sequences, with 16% occurring only once. The sample was PBMCs, mostly from graft donor cells, taken 360 days after TCRalphabeta/CD19-depleted stem cell transplant. V gene TRBV7-2 combines with J gene TRBJ1-3; D gene unclear. The sequence derives from a male patient aged 2-10 years who had a stem cell transplant for acute lymphoblastic leukemia, so the T cells may come from the graft donor. The CDR3 nucleotides read TGTGCCAGCAGCTTAGTTCACGGATACTCTGGAAACACCATATATTTT. Its protein product is CASSLVHGYSGNTIYF.